These 20 T cell receptor beta chains share one sample of origin, sequenced in a study of cytomegalovirus exposure and HLA in healthy donors. The PCR employed 60 Vbeta primers together with 13 Jbeta primers. Sequencing was performed with immunoSEQ multiplex PCR; in TCRdb, only in-frame clones are kept and a portion is missing. The table shows more than 90,000 clones, with 60% to 80% occurring only once. Material for sequencing was PBMCs. The source is a man over 45 in good health and CMV-seropositive.

The chain employs TRBV13 and TRBJ2-1; 10 nucleotides line up with TRBD1. Germline-derived CDR1 and CDR2 are PRHDT and FYEKMQ (reference sequence). With V trimmed by 6 bases and J by 5 bases, 7 bases remained unmatched. The CDR3 runs to 15 residues. CDR3 sequence (DNA): TGTGCCAGCAGAGGGGAGGGACAGGGGAACAATGAGCAGTTCTTC. Protein: CASRGEGQGNNEQFF.

The V gene is TRBV2, the J gene TRBJ1-6; 11 bases fit TRBD1. The ends lost 4 bases at V and 9 bases at J; junction bases unmatched: 5. The CDR3 consists of 15 residues. The germline gives CDR1 SNHLY, CDR2 FYNNEI. CDR3 region: CASSGGQGALSPLHF. In DNA, the CDR3 is TGTGCCAGCAGTGGAGGACAGGGGGCGCTTTCACCCCTCCACTTT.

V is TRBV19 and J is TRBJ2-2, with D possibly matching TRBD1 (5 bases). This CDR3 has 16 residues. V lost 3 bases and J lost 3, with 14 bases in between. Germline CDR1 LNHDA, CDR2 SQIVND (reference sequence). For the CDR3, the DNA is TGTGCCAGTAGTATCCCTCGGCTGACAGACACCGGGGAGCTGTTTTTT. Translation: CASSIPRLTDTGELFF.

This rearrangement joins TRBV28 to TRBJ1-5; D is possibly TRBD1 (5 bases). The germline CDR1 and CDR2 sequences are MDHEN and SYDVKM. V dropped 4 bases and J dropped 6 bases, with 16 bases sitting between them. The CDR3 contains 15 residues. Written as DNA, the CDR3 is TGTGCCAGCAGTTGGAGACAGAATCGGATTCAGCCCCAGCATTTT. Its translation is CASSWRQNRIQPQHF.

J is TRBJ2-3 and V is TRBV7-8; the D gene is possibly TRBD1 (5 bases). V was trimmed by 5 bases and J by 2 bases, leaving 20 bases between them. Germline V gene lookup returns CDR1 SGHVS and CDR2 FQNEAQ. This CDR3 is 17 amino acids long. DNA for the CDR3: TGTGCCAGCAGCGCTTCAAGGGGCCTCCTCCCCACAGATACGCAGTATTTT. This sequence encodes CASSASRGLLPTDTQYF.

The chain joins TRBV20-1 to TRBJ1-1; D not resolved. The germline CDR1 and CDR2 sequences are DFQATT and SNEGSKA (reference sequence). Trimming took off 3 bases at V and 5 bases at J, with 7 bases between the two ends. CDR3 size: 11 residues. The CDR3: CSASTETEAFF. CDR3 sequence (DNA): TGCAGTGCTAGTACTGAAACTGAAGCTTTCTTT.

The chain uses TRBV5-8 and TRBJ2-1; TRBD1 is a possible D gene (8 bases). V was pared by 3 bases and J by 6 bases, with 19 bases between. Germline loops: CDR1 SGHTS, CDR2 YDEGEE. The CDR3 length is 16 residues. CDR3 bases: TGTGCCAGCAGCTCCTACACAGGGGGAGGGGGCAATGAGCAGTTCTTC. Residues: CASSSYTGGGGNEQFF.

The V call is TRBV6-1, the J call TRBJ1-2, with 7 nucleotides matching TRBD1. With V trimmed by 2 bases and J by 4 bases, 4 bases remained unmatched. Germline CDR1 and CDR2: MNHNS and SASEGT. The CDR3 is 14 amino acids. The CDR3 sequence: CASSERGGAYGYTF. The CDR3 DNA reads as TGTGCCAGCAGTGAAAGAGGGGGCGCCTATGGCTACACCTTC.

The chain combines TRBV6-5 with TRBJ1-1, with a weak D call TRBD1 (6 bases). This CDR3 region has 16 residues. Trimming removed 0 bases from V and 5 bases from J, with 16 bases in between. Germline loops: CDR1 MNHEY, CDR2 SVGAGI. The DNA of the CDR3 is TGTGCCAGCAGTTACTCCGGGGGGCGAGGTTATACTGAAGCTTTCTTT. Translation: CASSYSGGRGYTEAFF.

This sequence joins TRBV6-5 and TRBJ2-5, with D perhaps TRBD2 (6 bases). CDR1 is MNHEY, CDR2 SVGAGI, per germline. The CDR3 has 14 residues. V lost 5 bases to trimming and J lost 2 bases, with 12 bases between them. The CDR3: CASSAGGKQETQYF. For the CDR3, the DNA is TGTGCCAGCAGTGCCGGAGGGAAACAAGAGACCCAGTACTTC.

CDR3 sequence (DNA): TGTGCCAGCAGCCAAGGACTAGCGGGAGGGACCGGGGAGCTGTTTTTT. Residues: CASSQGLAGGTGELFF. V usage is TRBV4-2 and J usage is TRBJ2-2; 14 bases are a match to TRBD2. This CDR3 contains 16 residues. Germline values: CDR1 LGHNA, CDR2 YNFKEQ. V was clipped by 1 base and J by 5 bases; unmatched bases: 0.

This chain uses TRBV6-4 with TRBJ1-2; D not resolved. Germline V gene data show CDR1 as MRHNA and CDR2 as SNTAGT. The length of the CDR3 is 15 residues. V gave up 2 bases and J gave up 4 bases, with 14 bases separating them. Written as DNA, the CDR3 is TGTGCCAGCAGTGACGATCCGGGGATTGGCTATGGCTACACCTTC. Translating gives CASSDDPGIGYGYTF.

The genes are TRBV28 and TRBJ1-2; tentative D call: TRBD1 (6 bases). The germline V gene encodes CDR1 MDHEN and CDR2 SYDVKM. The CDR3 runs 14 residues. Trimming removed 6 bases at V and 7 bases at J, with 18 bases between. The CDR3, as DNA: TGTGCCAGCAGAGCCTCCCATACAGGGCTTGGCTACACCTTC. Amino acids: CASRASHTGLGYTF.

CDR3 bases: TGTGCCAGCAGCCCCGGGACAGGGGGCTACGAGCAGTACTTC. Amino acids: CASSPGTGGYEQYF. V gene TRBV7-2 combines with J gene TRBJ2-7, with 11 bases matching TRBD1. Trimming removed 5 bases from V and 3 bases from J; junction bases left unmatched: 3. The CDR3 spans 14 residues. Germline assignment: CDR1 SGHTA and CDR2 FQGNSA. Supplemented by reference TRBV7-2 and TRBJ2-7, the full variable domain reads GAGVSQSPSNKVTEKGKDVELRCDPISGHTALYWYRQSLGQGLEFLIYFQGNSAPDKSGLPSDRFSAERTGGSVSTLTIQRTQQEDSAVYLCASSPGTGGYEQYFGPGTRLTVT.

V is TRBV19 and J is TRBJ1-2; D is uncertain. The germline gives CDR1 LNHDA, CDR2 SQIVND (reference sequence). Deletions cut 5 bases from V and 2 bases from J, with 12 bases between. The CDR3 consists of 14 residues. In DNA, the CDR3 is TGTGCCAGTAGTCCGACCGTCGGGAACTATGGCTACACCTTC. This gives the protein CASSPTVGNYGYTF.

The rearrangement links TRBV6-5 to TRBJ1-2, with no clear D. CDR1 is MNHEY, CDR2 SVGAGI, per germline. V was trimmed by 8 bases and J by 0 bases, leaving 16 bases between them. The length of the CDR3 is 15 residues. CDR3 sequence reads: CASRLREDPNYGYTF. In DNA form, the CDR3 reads TGTGCCAGCCGACTGAGGGAGGATCCTAACTATGGCTACACCTTC.

Comments on this clone: Compared with germline, one end of the junction differs, possibly owing to a read error. The rearrangement uses TRBV6-1 and TRBJ2-4; 8 nucleotides align to TRBD1. This CDR3 contains 15 residues. Looked up from germline, CDR1 is MNHNS and CDR2 is SASEGT. Here the CDR3 DNA reads TGTGCCAGCAGCCAACCCGGGACAGGTCGCGACCATCCTAAATTC. This codes for CASSQPGTGRDHPKF.

The chain employs TRBV4-2 and TRBJ2-6; D may be TRBD1 (6 bases). Trimming took off 0 bases at V and 4 bases at J, with 13 bases between the two ends. The germline CDR1 and CDR2 sequences are LGHNA and YNFKEQ. This CDR3 contains 17 residues. CDR3 sequence: CASSQEDGQKGANVLTF. The CDR3 region has the DNA TGTGCCAGCAGCCAAGAGGACGGACAGAAGGGGGCCAACGTCCTGACTTTC.

The chain combines TRBV5-1 with TRBJ1-1, with a weak D call TRBD1 (5 bases). The CDR3 sequence is 16 residues long. Germline V gene data show CDR1 as SGHRS and CDR2 as YFSETQ. Trimming shortened V by 2 bases and J by 4 bases, and 18 bases separated the two germline ends. CDR3 nucleotide sequence: TGCGCCAGCAGCTTAGGACATTTAAGAGGAGTCACTGAAGCTTTCTTT. Translated, it gives CASSLGHLRGVTEAFF.

This rearrangement joins TRBV5-1 to TRBJ1-6, with D uncertain. The CDR3 is 14 residues long. Trimming took 9 bases from V and 7 from J, leaving 17 bases between them. Germline CDR1 reads SGHRS; CDR2 reads YFSETQ. The CDR3 coding sequence is TGCGCCACCCAACGGGAGGCTGGGAATTCACCCCTCCACTTT. Encoded protein: CATQREAGNSPLHF.